The clone carrying this T cell receptor beta chain has more than one count but fewer than ten. Other DNA sequences from this sample encode an identical CDR3 as well. The sample comes from a study of blood T cell repertoires in COVID-19. Measured with immunoSEQ multiplex PCR; TCRdb has only the in-frame clones, and not every one. The sample includes approximately 390,000 clones, around 89% of them seen just once. The sequence was collected from a man between 18 and 29 years old with active or convalescent COVID-19. Material for sequencing was peripheral blood.

The CDR3 region is CASSEVAGGSYEQYF. In nucleotides, the CDR3 is TGTGCCAGCAGTGAAGTAGCGGGAGGCTCCTACGAGCAGTACTTC. The chain is built from TRBV2 and TRBJ2-7, with 10 bases that match TRBD2. The CDR3 sequence is 15 residues long. V trimming: 1 base; J trimming: 0 bases; junction bases outside the gene matches: 0. The germline CDR1 and CDR2 sequences are SNHLY and FYNNEI.